The 5 T cell receptor beta chains listed next were all sequenced from one sample in a study of cytomegalovirus exposure and HLA in healthy donors. In the PCR, 60 Vbeta and 13 Jbeta primers were used. Data came from immunoSEQ multiplex PCR; TCRdb stores just in-frame clones and leaves some out. The sample records 130,000 or so clones, around 77% being singletons. Sequenced: PBMCs. Receptor source: a woman aged 60-75 years in good health and CMV-seronegative.

This clone was observed once. The J gene is TRBJ1-1, the V gene TRBV11-3, with a weak D call TRBD1 (6 bases). Trimming took 4 bases from V and 0 from J, leaving 6 bases between them. The germline gives CDR1 SGHNT, CDR2 YENEEA. This CDR3 has 13 amino acids. The CDR3 region is CASSWTVNTEAFF. In DNA, the CDR3 is TGTGCCAGCAGCTGGACAGTGAACACTGAAGCTTTCTTT.

The rearrangement links TRBV6-1 to TRBJ1-4, with 7 bases that match TRBD1. The CDR3 consists of 14 residues. CDR1 is MNHNS, CDR2 SASEGT, per germline. V lost 6 bases to trimming and J lost 2 bases; unmatched junction nucleotides: 3. CDR3 coding DNA: TGTGCCAGCAGACAGACAGGGACTAATGAAAAACTGTTTTTT. Translation: CASRQTGTNEKLFF.

The chain links TRBV6-1 to TRBJ1-2, with D unclear. The CDR3 length is 19 residues. Per germline, CDR1 MNHNS and CDR2 SASEGT. The germline V and J ends were trimmed by 2 bases and 6 bases, with 28 bases remaining between them. This chain's CDR3 is CASSEPTGWGQEGLHGYTF. CDR3 DNA: TGTGCCAGCAGTGAACCAACGGGGTGGGGTCAAGAAGGGCTCCATGGCTACACCTTC.

The chain has TRBV18 and TRBJ1-3; TRBD1 matches at 7 bases. V shed 3 bases, J shed 7 bases, and the junction held 12 bases outside the gene matches. The CDR3 extends over 16 amino acids. Germline loops: CDR1 KGHSH, CDR2 LQKENI. As DNA, the CDR3 is TGTGCCAGCTCACCGGCGACAGGGCTAATACCCAACACCATATATTTT. Amino acids: CASSPATGLIPNTIYF.

This chain joins TRBV7-9 and TRBJ1-1; D unclear. Trimming removed 3 bases from V and 8 bases from J, with 7 bases in between. Per germline, CDR1 SEHNR and CDR2 FQNEAQ (reference sequence). The CDR3 runs 11 residues. The CDR3 DNA reads TGTGCCAGCAGCTTCACCGGGGAAGCTTTCTTT. As protein: CASSFTGEAFF.